Given below is one TCR beta chain in context. Every sample had about 100,000 of its TCR templates assayed. Clones were read by immunoSEQ multiplex PCR, and TCRdb kept only the in-frame ones, dropping some. The data hold 100,000 or so clones, with more than 85% observed a single time. V was trimmed by 4 bases and J by 5 bases, leaving 9 bases between them. Germline V CDR1 and CDR2: SGHRS, YFSETQ. The CDR3 covers 12 residues. The data originate from a study of siplizumab effects on memory and regulatory T cells. The gene calls are TRBV5-1 and TRBJ1-1; maybe TRBD1 (6 bases). This receptor was obtained from a human donor in good health. Sequenced: CD4+ T cells sorted from blood. Here the CDR3 reads CASSNRVTEAFF. In nucleotides, the CDR3 is TGCGCCAGCAGCAACAGGGTTACTGAAGCTTTCTTT.